This T cell receptor (beta chain) was obtained from a study of blood T cell repertoires in COVID-19. Study as a whole: Acute and convalescent COVID-19 samples came from the United States, Italy and Spain. PBMCs, B-cell-depleted T cells, or T cells were the source of the cDNA or gDNA that made up the material.

Germline CDR1 reads SEHNR; CDR2 reads FQNEAQ (reference sequence). Trimming cost V 0 bases and J 4 bases; bases outside gene matches: 5. There are 15 residues in the CDR3. Authors' methods: Estimation of nucleated cell counts relied on the amplification of reference gene primers. Profiling relied on immunoSEQ multiplex PCR, and the TCRdb table lists in-frame clones only, not all of them. The V and J calls and clone size are taken from that table; D and trimming were inferred from the DNA. The table has about 300,000 clones, over 85% seen once. Seattle's enrolled individuals joined amid active infection and were then monitored longitudinally.

The source material was peripheral blood. The chain uses TRBV7-9 and TRBJ1-2, with 7 bases lining up with TRBD1. The origin of this receptor is a woman aged 30 to 39 with COVID-19, enrolled during active disease. The CDR3, as DNA: TGTGCCAGCAGCTTAGCGCAGGGACAGCTCTATGGCTACACCTTC. Its protein is CASSLAQGQLYGYTF.